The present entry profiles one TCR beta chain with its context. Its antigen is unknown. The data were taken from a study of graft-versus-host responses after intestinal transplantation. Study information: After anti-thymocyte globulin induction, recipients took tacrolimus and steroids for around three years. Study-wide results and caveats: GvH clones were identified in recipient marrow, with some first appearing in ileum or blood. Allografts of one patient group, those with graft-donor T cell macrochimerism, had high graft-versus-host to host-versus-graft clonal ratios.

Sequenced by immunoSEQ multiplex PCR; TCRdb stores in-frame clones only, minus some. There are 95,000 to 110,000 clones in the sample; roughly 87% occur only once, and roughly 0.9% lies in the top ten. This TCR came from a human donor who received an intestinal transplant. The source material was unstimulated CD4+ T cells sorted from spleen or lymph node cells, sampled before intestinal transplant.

In nucleotides, the CDR3 is TGTGCCAGTAGTATGGATAGCGGCACAGATACGCAGTATTTT. Its translation: CASSMDSGTDTQYF. The chain has TRBV19 and TRBJ2-3; D might be TRBD2 (5 bases). Looked up from germline, CDR1 is LNHDA and CDR2 is SQIVND (reference sequence). The CDR3 length is 14 residues. The V end was cut by 3 bases, the J end by 1 base, with 8 bases between.